Listed below are T cell receptor beta chains from one sample, sequenced in a study of blood T cells in healthy people across ages. Each CDR3 protein gets one entry after TCRdb re-called the 5' RACE reads with MiXCR. Of fewer than 650,000 distinct CDR3 sequences in the sample, around a quarter were seen once. These data were likewise used in another study, on T cells of mothers and their children.

The sample consisted of blood. The receptors were gathered from a boy aged 2-9 years in good health. CDR3s include the opening cysteine and the closing phenylalanine or tryptophan. Each record gives: D gene, V gene, J gene, clone size, CDR3 DNA, CDR3 protein. A D gene is named only where the DNA matches it firmly. Size is omitted from some rows. Given values are once, few, many or a class for expanded clones.

d_gene: -
v_gene: TRBV5-5
j_gene: TRBJ2-3
abundance: -
CDR3nt: TGTGCCAGCAGCCCCCTAGAGGGGGGCACAGATACGCAGTATTTT
CDR3aa: CASSPLEGGTDTQYF

d_gene: -
v_gene: TRBV6-2/TRBV6-3
j_gene: TRBJ1-1
abundance: few
CDR3nt: TGTGCCAGCAGAATCCGGGACCAATGGGCGGACACTGAAGCTTTCTTT
CDR3aa: CASRIRDQWADTEAFF

d_gene: -
v_gene: TRBV4-3
j_gene: TRBJ1-1
abundance: -
CDR3nt: TGCGCCAGCAGCCAGACCCGTAGTCCGCACACTGAAGCTTTCTTT
CDR3aa: CASSQTRSPHTEAFF

d_gene: -
v_gene: TRBV28
j_gene: TRBJ2-5
abundance: -
CDR3nt: TGTGCCAGCAGACCAAACGGGGGCCCACAAGAGACCCAGTACTTC
CDR3aa: CASRPNGGPQETQYF

d_gene: TRBD1
v_gene: TRBV7-9
j_gene: TRBJ2-1
abundance: -
CDR3nt: TGTGCCGGCCAATCGGGACAGGGAAATGAGCAGTTCTTC
CDR3aa: CAGQSGQGNEQFF

d_gene: -
v_gene: TRBV20-1
j_gene: TRBJ2-1
abundance: -
CDR3nt: TGCAGTGCTAGAGACGACCCCACAGCCTACAATGAGCAGTTCTTC
CDR3aa: CSARDDPTAYNEQFF

d_gene: -
v_gene: TRBV2
j_gene: TRBJ1-2
abundance: -
CDR3nt: TGTGCCAGCAAAGGGACAAATAATGGCTACACCTTC
CDR3aa: CASKGTNNGYTF

d_gene: TRBD1
v_gene: TRBV29-1
j_gene: TRBJ2-2
abundance: few
CDR3nt: TGCAGCGTAACCGGACAGGGGAACACCGGGGAGCTGTTTTTT
CDR3aa: CSVTGQGNTGELFF

d_gene: -
v_gene: TRBV23-1
j_gene: TRBJ1-2
abundance: few
CDR3nt: TGCGCCAGCAGTCAATGGGCCCCAACAGGGAGCAACTATGGCTACACCTTC
CDR3aa: CASSQWAPTGSNYGYTF

d_gene: TRBD1
v_gene: TRBV7-2
j_gene: TRBJ2-7
abundance: -
CDR3nt: TGTGCCAGCAGCGCTTTGGGGACAGGGCCTCTCTACGAGCAGTACTTC
CDR3aa: CASSALGTGPLYEQYF

d_gene: -
v_gene: TRBV15
j_gene: TRBJ2-5
abundance: -
CDR3nt: TGTGCCACCAGCAGAGATCATAGTGAGACCCAGTACTTC
CDR3aa: CATSRDHSETQYF

d_gene: TRBD1
v_gene: TRBV6-5
j_gene: TRBJ1-1
abundance: -
CDR3nt: TGTGCCAGCAGTTACTCGGGACAGTCGAACACTGAAGCTTTCTTT
CDR3aa: CASSYSGQSNTEAFF

d_gene: -
v_gene: TRBV27
j_gene: TRBJ2-5
abundance: -
CDR3nt: TGTGCCAGCAGTTCCTCGGGGAACTTACAAGAGACCCAGTACTTC
CDR3aa: CASSSSGNLQETQYF

d_gene: -
v_gene: TRBV29-1
j_gene: TRBJ2-3
abundance: -
CDR3nt: TGCAGCGCGACCGAGCAAAATACGCAGTATTTT
CDR3aa: CSATEQNTQYF

d_gene: -
v_gene: TRBV10-3
j_gene: TRBJ1-1
abundance: -
CDR3nt: TGTGCCATCAGTGAGTTAGGGGATAAAGCTTTCTTT
CDR3aa: CAISELGDKAFF

d_gene: -
v_gene: TRBV6-5
j_gene: TRBJ2-2
abundance: -
CDR3nt: TGTGCCAGCAGTTACGGGGGGCGGGGACGCACCGGGGAGCTGTTTTTT
CDR3aa: CASSYGGRGRTGELFF

d_gene: -
v_gene: TRBV5-8
j_gene: TRBJ2-6
abundance: few
CDR3nt: TGTGCCAGCAGCTTCGAGGAGGGGGCCTCTGGGGCCAACGTCCTGACTTTC
CDR3aa: CASSFEEGASGANVLTF

d_gene: -
v_gene: TRBV15
j_gene: TRBJ2-5
abundance: -
CDR3nt: TGTGCCACCAGCACCTGGAATGGGGGGCAAGAGACCCAGTACTTC
CDR3aa: CATSTWNGGQETQYF

d_gene: -
v_gene: TRBV5-1
j_gene: TRBJ2-2
abundance: few
CDR3nt: TGCGCCAGCAGCACCGACTCACCATACACCGGGGAGCTGTTTTTT
CDR3aa: CASSTDSPYTGELFF

d_gene: TRBD1
v_gene: TRBV18
j_gene: TRBJ2-7
abundance: many
CDR3nt: TGTGCCAGCTCCCCTGGGACAGCCTACGAGCAGTACTTC
CDR3aa: CASSPGTAYEQYF

d_gene: -
v_gene: TRBV21-1
j_gene: TRBJ2-4
abundance: -
CDR3nt: TGTGCCAGCAGCAAAGCGCTTTCCAGCGGGAGGGCCGAAGCCAAAAACATTCAGTACTTC
CDR3aa: CASSKALSSGRAEAKNIQYF

d_gene: TRBD2
v_gene: TRBV15
j_gene: TRBJ2-4
abundance: few
CDR3nt: TGTGCCACCAGCACGGGACTAGCGGGAATCAAAAACATTCAGTACTTC
CDR3aa: CATSTGLAGIKNIQYF

d_gene: -
v_gene: TRBV12-3/TRBV12-4
j_gene: TRBJ2-5
abundance: few
CDR3nt: TGTGCCAGCAGTTCCACGACCGGGTACCAAGAGACCCAGTACTTC
CDR3aa: CASSSTTGYQETQYF

d_gene: -
v_gene: TRBV10-3
j_gene: TRBJ2-5
abundance: -
CDR3nt: TGTGCCATCAGTGAGTCCGGCGGGCAAGAGACCCAGTACTTC
CDR3aa: CAISESGGQETQYF

d_gene: -
v_gene: TRBV16
j_gene: TRBJ2-5
abundance: many
CDR3nt: TGTGCCAGCAGCCAAACAGAGACCCAGTACTTC
CDR3aa: CASSQTETQYF

d_gene: TRBD1
v_gene: TRBV4-1
j_gene: TRBJ2-2
abundance: few
CDR3nt: TGCGCCAGCAGCCAAGAACCCACTGGACAGGCCTCGCTGTTTTTT
CDR3aa: CASSQEPTGQASLFF

d_gene: -
v_gene: TRBV20-1
j_gene: TRBJ2-5
abundance: -
CDR3nt: TGCAGTGCTAGAGATGACGGGAAACAGACCCAGTACTTC
CDR3aa: CSARDDGKQTQYF

d_gene: -
v_gene: TRBV20-1
j_gene: TRBJ1-2
abundance: -
CDR3nt: TGCAGTGCTAGAGCGGGGAGCGACTATGGCTACACCTTC
CDR3aa: CSARAGSDYGYTF

d_gene: -
v_gene: TRBV6-5
j_gene: TRBJ2-3
abundance: few
CDR3nt: TGTGCCAGCAGTTACCCAGGAGCAGATACGCAGTATTTT
CDR3aa: CASSYPGADTQYF

d_gene: TRBD2
v_gene: TRBV24-1
j_gene: TRBJ2-3
abundance: few
CDR3nt: TGTGCCACCAGTGCTGGACTAGCTTCAGATACGCAGTATTTT
CDR3aa: CATSAGLASDTQYF

d_gene: -
v_gene: TRBV27
j_gene: TRBJ2-7
abundance: -
CDR3nt: TGTGCCAGCAGTTTCTTGCTGGACAGCCTACCCTACGAGCAGTACTTC
CDR3aa: CASSFLLDSLPYEQYF

d_gene: -
v_gene: TRBV10-3
j_gene: TRBJ1-1
abundance: -
CDR3nt: TGTGCCATCAGTGTTGGGGCAGGGCTGAACACTGAAGCTTTCTTT
CDR3aa: CAISVGAGLNTEAFF

d_gene: -
v_gene: TRBV2
j_gene: TRBJ2-3
abundance: -
CDR3nt: TGTGCCAGCAGAATCGGACTGGGGGAATGGGATACGCAGTATTTT
CDR3aa: CASRIGLGEWDTQYF

d_gene: TRBD2
v_gene: TRBV20-1
j_gene: TRBJ2-1
abundance: -
CDR3nt: TGCAGTGCCCCGAAAGGACTAGCGGAGGATTACAATGAGCAGTTCTTC
CDR3aa: CSAPKGLAEDYNEQFF

d_gene: -
v_gene: TRBV20-1
j_gene: TRBJ2-3
abundance: -
CDR3nt: TGCAGTGCCCCGTCGGTAGATACGCAGTATTTT
CDR3aa: CSAPSVDTQYF

d_gene: -
v_gene: TRBV18
j_gene: TRBJ2-2
abundance: few
CDR3nt: TGTGCCAGCTCACTTCGGGAGCGCGGGGAGCTGTTTTTT
CDR3aa: CASSLRERGELFF

d_gene: TRBD1
v_gene: TRBV12-3/TRBV12-4
j_gene: TRBJ1-1
abundance: -
CDR3nt: TGTGCCAGCAGCGCCAGACAGGGAGGGGGCACTGAAGCTTTCTTT
CDR3aa: CASSARQGGGTEAFF

d_gene: TRBD1
v_gene: TRBV30
j_gene: TRBJ1-2
abundance: -
CDR3nt: TGTGCCTGGAGCGGACAGGGATTGAACTATGGCTACACCTTC
CDR3aa: CAWSGQGLNYGYTF

d_gene: TRBD1
v_gene: TRBV9
j_gene: TRBJ2-1
abundance: -
CDR3nt: TGTGCCAGCAGCGCCAGGGGGCCGAATGAGCAGTTCTTC
CDR3aa: CASSARGPNEQFF

d_gene: -
v_gene: TRBV12-3/TRBV12-4
j_gene: TRBJ2-5
abundance: -
CDR3nt: TGTGCCAGCAGCGCCACAGGGACAGAGACCCAGTACTTC
CDR3aa: CASSATGTETQYF

d_gene: -
v_gene: TRBV5-5
j_gene: TRBJ2-4
abundance: few
CDR3nt: TGTGCCAGCAGCTTGGGCAGGGGGGACATTCAGTACTTC
CDR3aa: CASSLGRGDIQYF

d_gene: -
v_gene: TRBV3-1
j_gene: TRBJ1-2
abundance: few
CDR3nt: TGTGCCAGCAGCCAAGAAGGGAGTAGGAAGGGGGTTGGCTACACCTTC
CDR3aa: CASSQEGSRKGVGYTF

d_gene: -
v_gene: TRBV20-1
j_gene: TRBJ1-1
abundance: many
CDR3nt: TGCAGTGCTACCCTATCCGACAGGCTGGACACTGAAGCTTTCTTT
CDR3aa: CSATLSDRLDTEAFF

d_gene: -
v_gene: TRBV7-2
j_gene: TRBJ2-1
abundance: many
CDR3nt: TGTGCCAGCAGCCGGGACCCCTCCGACGAGCAGTTCTTC
CDR3aa: CASSRDPSDEQFF

d_gene: -
v_gene: TRBV10-3
j_gene: TRBJ1-6
abundance: -
CDR3nt: TGTGCCATCAGGGGGGGTTTAGAGAATAATTCACCCCTCCGCTTT
CDR3aa: CAIRGGLENNSPLRF

d_gene: TRBD1
v_gene: TRBV7-6
j_gene: TRBJ1-2
abundance: few
CDR3nt: TGTGCCAGCAGCTCGACAGGGTGGGATGGCTACACCTTC
CDR3aa: CASSSTGWDGYTF

d_gene: TRBD2
v_gene: TRBV20-1
j_gene: TRBJ2-1
abundance: many
CDR3nt: TGCAGTGCTAGAGAACTAGGGAGCGGGAGATGGAATGAGCAGTTCTTC
CDR3aa: CSARELGSGRWNEQFF

d_gene: -
v_gene: TRBV7-6
j_gene: TRBJ2-1
abundance: -
CDR3nt: TGTGCCAGCAGCCCAACAGGGCTGGCCGTCAATGAGCAGTTCTTC
CDR3aa: CASSPTGLAVNEQFF

d_gene: -
v_gene: TRBV29-1
j_gene: TRBJ2-1
abundance: few
CDR3nt: TGCAGCGTTGAAGACGGCGATGAGCAGTTCTTC
CDR3aa: CSVEDGDEQFF